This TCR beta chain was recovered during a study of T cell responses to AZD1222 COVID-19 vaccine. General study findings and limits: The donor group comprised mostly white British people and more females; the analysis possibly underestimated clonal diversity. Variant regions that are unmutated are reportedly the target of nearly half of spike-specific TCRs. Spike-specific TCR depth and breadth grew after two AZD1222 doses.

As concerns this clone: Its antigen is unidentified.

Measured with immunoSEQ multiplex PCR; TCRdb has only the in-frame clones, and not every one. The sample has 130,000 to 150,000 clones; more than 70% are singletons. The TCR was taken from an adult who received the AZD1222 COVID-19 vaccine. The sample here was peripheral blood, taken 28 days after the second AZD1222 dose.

Here the CDR3 reads CASSSRPSGGPSGTGELFF. CDR3 DNA: TGTGCCAGCAGCTCCCGACCTAGCGGGGGGCCCTCGGGCACCGGGGAGCTGTTTTTT. V gene TRBV7-2 combines with J gene TRBJ2-2, with 11 nucleotides matching TRBD2. The trim removed 4 bases at V and 4 bases at J, leaving 14 bases unmatched. CDR3 length: 19 amino acids. The germline CDR1 and CDR2 sequences are SGHTA and FQGNSA.